A single sample is the source of the 31 T cell receptor beta chains below, sequenced in a study of cytomegalovirus exposure and HLA in healthy donors. Repertoires were generated with immunoSEQ multiplex PCR, while TCRdb's copy carries only in-frame clones and drops some. In the table there are around 300,000 clones, approximately 88% of which are singletons. The source material was PBMCs. These TCRs come from a woman younger than 30 in good health and CMV-seronegative.

With respect to this clone: The sample contains more than one DNA sequence encoding this CDR3. Written as DNA, the CDR3 is TGCGCCAGCAGCTTGGCTGGCAGGGGAGACACTGAAGCTTTCTTT. Translated, it gives CASSLAGRGDTEAFF. V gene TRBV5-1 combines with J gene TRBJ1-1; possibly TRBD1 for D (6 bases). Germline CDR1 is SGHRS and CDR2 is YFSETQ. The CDR3 is 15 residues long. Trimming took off 0 bases at V and 3 bases at J, with 12 bases between the two ends. Together with reference TRBV5-1 and TRBJ1-1, the CDR3 gives the full variable domain: KAGVTQTPRYLIKTRGQQVTLSCSPISGHRSVSWYQQTPGQGLQFLFEYFSETQRNKGNFPGRFSGRQFSNSRSEMNVSTLELGDSALYLCASSLAGRGDTEAFFGQGTRLTVV.

The gene calls are TRBV27 and TRBJ1-2; a possible D gene is TRBD1 (6 bases). The V and J ends lost 4 bases and 7 bases respectively, with 16 bases between them. The CDR3 totals 14 residues. Germline V CDR1 and CDR2: MNHEY, SMNVEV (reference sequence). The CDR3 reads CASSSGTFLGGYTF. The DNA of the CDR3 is TGTGCCAGCAGTTCAGGGACATTCCTGGGTGGCTACACCTTC.

The chain has TRBV21-1 and TRBJ1-2. TRBV21-1 is termed a pseudogene. The CDR3 covers 13 residues. The CDR3 reads CASSKDWNYGYTF. The CDR3 nucleotides read TGTGCCAGCAGCAAAGACTGGAACTATGGCTACACCTTC.

The chain couples TRBV5-1 to TRBJ1-1; D call uncertain. Germline V gene sequence: CDR1 SGHRS, CDR2 YFSETQ. Deletions cut 6 bases from V and 4 bases from J, with 16 bases between. The CDR3 is 14 residues long. For the CDR3, the DNA is TGCGCCAGCACCCTTAGGGAGAGGGCCACTGAAGCTTTCTTT. It translates to CASTLRERATEAFF.

The rearrangement joins TRBV28 to TRBJ2-2; 8 nucleotides match TRBD1. Germline-derived CDR1 and CDR2 are MDHEN and SYDVKM. The CDR3 loop spans 15 amino acids. V trimming: 8 bases; J trimming: 0 bases; junction bases outside the gene matches: 5. The CDR3 spells CASHRGKTNTGELFF. DNA of the CDR3: TGTGCCAGCCACAGGGGGAAAACGAACACCGGGGAGCTGTTTTTT.

This clone was counted between two and nine times. The rearrangement uses TRBV29-1 and TRBJ1-1; no firm D call. Germline assignment: CDR1 SQVTM and CDR2 ANQGSEA. The V gene lost 4 bases and the J gene lost 8 bases, with 11 bases spanning the gap. CDR3 length: 11 residues. DNA of the CDR3: TGCAGCGTTGCCGCGGACTCCGAAGCTTTCTTT. This encodes CSVAADSEAFF. Full variable domain (missing parts from reference TRBV29-1 and TRBJ1-1): SAVISQKPSRDICQRGTSLTIQCQVDSQVTMMFWYRQQPGQSLTLIATANQGSEATYESGFVIDKFPISRPNLTFSTLTVSNMSPEDSSIYLCSVAADSEAFFGQGTRLTVV.

This chain links TRBV10-3 with TRBJ2-1; D not resolved. The CDR3 contains 14 residues. V gave up 4 bases and J gave up 2 bases, with 9 bases separating them. Germline V gene data show CDR1 as ENHRY and CDR2 as SYGVKD. For the CDR3, the DNA is TGTGCCATCAGTGGAGGCAGTCCCTACAATGAGCAGTTCTTC. It specifies CAISGGSPYNEQFF.

For the CDR3, the DNA is TGTGCCAGTACTTTAAGACTGGGAGTGGGCAATCAGCCCCAGCATTTT. This translates into CASTLRLGVGNQPQHF. V is TRBV19 and J is TRBJ1-5; D uncertain. The germline CDR1 and CDR2 sequences are LNHDA and SQIVND (reference sequence). The CDR3 extends over 16 amino acids. The germline V and J ends were trimmed by 7 bases and 2 bases, with 18 bases remaining between them. The variable domain in full, completed from reference TRBV19 and TRBJ1-5, reads DGGITQSPKYLFRKEGQNVTLSCEQNLNHDAMYWYRQDPGQGLRLIYYSQIVNDFQKGDIAEGYSVSREKKESFPLTVTSAQKNPTAFYLCASTLRLGVGNQPQHFGDGTRLSIL.

J is TRBJ2-7 and V is TRBV6-4; 7 nucleotides line up with TRBD1. V shed 6 bases, J shed 0 bases, and the junction held 11 bases outside the gene matches. There are 16 residues in the CDR3. Germline CDR1 and CDR2: MRHNA and SNTAGT. The CDR3 region is CASRSEDRSFSYEQYF. CDR3 DNA sequence: TGTGCCAGCAGGAGCGAGGACAGGAGCTTCTCCTACGAGCAGTACTTC.

The rearrangement joins TRBV5-1 to TRBJ2-3, with 10 bases that match TRBD1. Germline CDR1 is SGHRS and CDR2 is YFSETQ. The junction had 10 bases not matched to a gene; V was cut back by 4 bases and J by 5 bases. This CDR3 is 16 amino acids long. The chain's CDR3 is CASSRTGTGVGDTQYF. Written as DNA, the CDR3 is TGCGCCAGCAGCAGAACGGGGACAGGGGTAGGAGATACGCAGTATTTT.

This chain connects TRBV27 to TRBJ2-1; D is unclear. Trimming removed 2 bases from V and 5 bases from J, with 13 bases in between. CDR3 length: 15 residues. Looked up from germline, CDR1 is MNHEY and CDR2 is SMNVEV (reference sequence). CDR3 DNA: TGTGCCAGCAGTTTAGAGCCTAGGCGCCACAATGAGCAGTTCTTC. Its translation: CASSLEPRRHNEQFF.

The chain uses TRBV7-9 and TRBJ1-4; 10 bases agree with TRBD1. Germline V gene data show CDR1 as SEHNR and CDR2 as FQNEAQ (reference sequence). CDR3 length: 15 residues. V shed 5 bases, J shed 6 bases, and the junction held 6 bases outside the gene matches. The CDR3 region is CASSPDGTGDEKLFF. In DNA, the CDR3 is TGTGCCAGCAGCCCAGATGGGACAGGGGATGAAAAACTGTTTTTT.

V gene TRBV7-9 combines with J gene TRBJ1-1; 9 bases are shared with TRBD1. The CDR3 spans 14 residues. Trimming removed 7 bases from V and 4 bases from J; junction bases left unmatched: 7. Germline CDR1 is SEHNR and CDR2 is FQNEAQ (reference sequence). CDR3 DNA: TGTGCCAGCAACCGGGACAGGGCCTTCACTGAAGCTTTCTTT. Translated: CASNRDRAFTEAFF.

The V and J genes are TRBV7-2 and TRBJ1-5; D remains unclear. Trimming took off 2 bases at V and 3 bases at J, with 11 bases between the two ends. This CDR3 is 15 amino acids long. Germline V gene lookup returns CDR1 SGHTA and CDR2 FQGNSA. This chain's CDR3 is CASSLRSGINQPQHF. DNA of the CDR3: TGTGCCAGCAGCTTACGGTCCGGTATCAATCAGCCCCAGCATTTT. Full variable domain (missing parts from reference TRBV7-2 and TRBJ1-5): GAGVSQSPSNKVTEKGKDVELRCDPISGHTALYWYRQSLGQGLEFLIYFQGNSAPDKSGLPSDRFSAERTGGSVSTLTIQRTQQEDSAVYLCASSLRSGINQPQHFGDGTRLSIL.

The chain couples TRBV19 to TRBJ1-5, with 7 bases fitting TRBD1. CDR1 LNHDA and CDR2 SQIVND come from the germline V gene (reference sequence). The trim removed 5 bases at V and 11 bases at J, leaving 12 bases unmatched. The CDR3 sequence is 14 residues long. The CDR3 loop is CASSQLGTVGAQHF. As DNA, the CDR3 is TGTGCCAGTAGTCAATTAGGGACAGTGGGGGCCCAGCATTTT.

The V call is TRBV28, the J call TRBJ1-5; no definite D call. This CDR3 region has 17 residues. V lost 3 bases and J lost 0, with 15 bases in between. In germline, CDR1 is MDHEN, CDR2 SYDVKM. As DNA, the CDR3 is TGTGCCAGCAGTTTCGGCCTCAGGAGGGCTAGCAATCAGCCCCAGCATTTT. Protein: CASSFGLRRASNQPQHF. The whole variable domain, remainder taken from reference TRBV28 and TRBJ1-5, is DVKVTQSSRYLVKRTGEKVFLECVQDMDHENMFWYRQDPGLGLRLIYFSYDVKMKEKGDIPEGYSVSREKKERFSLILESASTNQTSMYLCASSFGLRRASNQPQHFGDGTRLSIL.

The V call is TRBV15, the J call TRBJ1-2; no firm D call. V was pared by 0 bases and J by 13 bases, with 24 bases between. There are 16 residues in the CDR3. Germline assignment: CDR1 LNHNV and CDR2 YYDKDF (reference sequence). CDR3 bases: TGTGCCACCAGCAGAGACGCCGGGGAAGGTATCGGAGGGTTCACCTTC. Protein: CATSRDAGEGIGGFTF.

The V call is TRBV18, the J call TRBJ2-7; D is perhaps TRBD2 (5 bases). The length of the CDR3 is 14 residues. Trimming pared 3 bases from V and 2 bases from J, leaving 11 bases between. CDR1 and CDR2 from the germline V gene are KGHSH and LQKENI. The DNA of the CDR3 is TGTGCCAGCTCACCGGCGGACTCGACCTACGAGCAGTACTTC. Encoded protein: CASSPADSTYEQYF. The variable domain in full, with the rest retrieved from reference TRBV18 and TRBJ2-7, is NAGVMQNPRHLVRRRGQEARLRCSPMKGHSHVYWYRQLPEEGLKFMVYLQKENIIDESGMPKERFSAEFPKEGPSILRIQQVVRGDSAAYFCASSPADSTYEQYFGPGTRLTVT.

The chain joins TRBV7-8 to TRBJ1-5; the D is unclear. The V and J ends lost 2 bases and 9 bases respectively, with 5 bases between them. CDR1 SGHVS and CDR2 FQNEAQ come from the germline V gene. The CDR3 is 11 amino acids. The CDR3 nucleotides read TGTGCCAGCAGCTTAACGGGGCCCCAGCATTTT. This codes for CASSLTGPQHF.

The chain couples TRBV29-1 to TRBJ2-2; D might be TRBD2 (7 bases). CDR3 size: 15 residues. The V end was cut by 7 bases, the J end by 5 bases, with 20 bases between. Looked up from germline, CDR1 is SQVTM and CDR2 is ANQGSEA. CDR3 loop: CSAAGGGGSTGELFF. DNA for the CDR3: TGCAGCGCCGCCGGGGGAGGGGGTTCGACCGGGGAGCTGTTTTTT.

The chain employs TRBV9 and TRBJ2-5, with a possible D match to TRBD1 (6 bases). Germline V CDR1 and CDR2: SGDLS, YYNGEE. The CDR3 is 15 amino acids. The ends were cut back, 0 bases at V and 5 bases at J, with 14 bases in the middle. The DNA for the CDR3 is TGTGCCAGCAGCGTAGCTGGGGGCACGGTGGAGACCCAGTACTTC. Protein product: CASSVAGGTVETQYF. Looking up the rest from reference TRBV9 and TRBJ2-5 gives the full variable domain: DSGVTQTPKHLITATGQRVTLRCSPRSGDLSVYWYQQSLDQGLQFLIQYYNGEERAKGNILERFSAQQFPDLHSELNLSSLELGDSALYFCASSVAGGTVETQYFGPGTRLLVL.

This clone turned up a few times. This sequence joins TRBV29-1 and TRBJ1-2; D is unclear. The CDR3 extends over 10 amino acids. V was trimmed by 6 bases and J by 6 bases, leaving 8 bases between them. Germline V gene data show CDR1 as SQVTM and CDR2 as ANQGSEA. CDR3 sequence reads: CSVSEDGYTF. The CDR3 nucleotides read TGCAGCGTCTCAGAGGATGGCTACACCTTC.

The chain employs TRBV7-3 and TRBJ1-2; a weak D match, TRBD1 (6 bases). Trimming stripped 5 bases from V and 4 bases from J, with 11 bases between. Germline V CDR1 and CDR2: SGHTA, FQGTGA. The CDR3 extends over 13 amino acids. The CDR3: CASSPDRTYGYTF. The CDR3, as DNA: TGTGCCAGCAGCCCAGACAGGACCTATGGCTACACCTTC.

This clone was counted a single time. The chain combines TRBV19 with TRBJ1-5; 7 positions agree with TRBD1. The germline CDR1 and CDR2 sequences are LNHDA and SQIVND (reference sequence). V lost 6 bases to trimming and J lost 5 bases; unmatched junction nucleotides: 4. The CDR3 runs to 13 residues. The CDR3 here is CASSLGQDQPQHF. The CDR3 nucleotides are TGTGCCAGTAGCCTAGGACAGGATCAGCCCCAGCATTTT. Filled out from reference TRBV19 and TRBJ1-5, the complete variable domain reads DGGITQSPKYLFRKEGQNVTLSCEQNLNHDAMYWYRQDPGQGLRLIYYSQIVNDFQKGDIAEGYSVSREKKESFPLTVTSAQKNPTAFYLCASSLGQDQPQHFGDGTRLSIL.

The genes are TRBV7-8 and TRBJ2-1, with D perhaps TRBD2 (5 bases). This CDR3 has 16 amino acids. The germline gives CDR1 SGHVS, CDR2 FQNEAQ. The ends were cut back, 4 bases at V and 10 bases at J, with 23 bases in the middle. DNA for the CDR3: TGTGCCAGCAGCTATAGTCGGGATATAAAATCTGGGGAGCAGTTCTTC. Translating it yields CASSYSRDIKSGEQFF.

The chain couples TRBV27 to TRBJ2-2; D gene ambiguous. V was pared by 5 bases and J by 5 bases, with 12 bases between. This CDR3 is 14 amino acids long. CDR1 MNHEY and CDR2 SMNVEV come from the germline V gene (reference sequence). The CDR3 sequence: CASSASAWTGELFF. The CDR3 coding sequence is TGTGCCAGCAGTGCCTCTGCGTGGACCGGGGAGCTGTTTTTT.

The chain uses TRBV5-4 and TRBJ1-2; possibly TRBD1 for D (5 bases). CDR3 length equals 19 residues. The ends were cut back, 4 bases at V and 4 bases at J, with 29 bases in the middle. Germline values: CDR1 SGHNT, CDR2 YYREEE (reference sequence). The CDR3 coding sequence is TGTGCCAGCAGCAGACCCGATATTACGACAGAACTTACACTCTATGGCTACACCTTC. Translated, it gives CASSRPDITTELTLYGYTF.

The V gene is TRBV9, the J gene TRBJ2-2; no reliable D call. The V end was cut by 0 bases, the J end by 4 bases, with 10 bases between. This CDR3 is 15 amino acids long. Germline-derived CDR1 and CDR2 are SGDLS and YYNGEE. This chain's CDR3 is CASSVAPRRTGELFF. CDR3 nucleotide sequence: TGTGCCAGCAGCGTAGCACCGAGGCGCACCGGGGAGCTGTTTTTT.

The J gene is TRBJ1-1, the V gene TRBV7-2; 8 nucleotides match TRBD1. Germline V gives CDR1 SGHTA, CDR2 FQGNSA. The V segment lost 4 bases and the J segment 11 bases; nucleotides outside the gene matches: 9. The CDR3 is made up of 13 amino acids. The DNA of the CDR3 is TGTGCCAGCAGCTCGGACAGGGCAAGGTCGGCTTTCTTT. Protein sequence: CASSSDRARSAFF.

The chain has TRBV28 and TRBJ2-7, with TRBD1 matching 7 bases. CDR1 MDHEN and CDR2 SYDVKM come from the germline V gene. Trimming removed 5 bases from V and 1 base from J; junction bases left unmatched: 11. The CDR3 is made up of 16 amino acids. Here the CDR3 DNA reads TGTGCCAGCAGTCCCCATTTGACAGGGATATCCTACGAGCAGTACTTC. Encoded protein: CASSPHLTGISYEQYF.

The chain couples TRBV27 to TRBJ2-2; 10 bases agree with TRBD2. The V segment lost 0 bases and the J segment 2 bases; nucleotides outside the gene matches: 9. The CDR3 is 19 residues long. Germline values: CDR1 MNHEY, CDR2 SMNVEV (reference sequence). The CDR3 DNA is TGTGCCAGCAGTTTATCGGGGCTAGCGGGAGAGCGAAACACCGGGGAGCTGTTTTTT. The encoded protein is CASSLSGLAGERNTGELFF.